This T cell receptor beta chain originates from a study of T-cell reconstitution after alpha-beta-depleted transplantation in children. The V gene lost 5 bases and the J gene lost 7 bases, with 14 bases spanning the gap. The CDR3 is 13 amino acids. Germline V CDR1 and CDR2: SGHTA, FQGNSA. This clonotype has ten or more counts. Unique molecular identifiers were incorporated into the prepared TCRbeta library. TCRdb re-called the PCR reads with MiXCR, one entry per CDR3 protein. The table includes some 250,000 distinct CDR3 sequences, around 12% detected once. This sequence joins TRBV7-2 and TRBJ1-1; D unclear. The origin of this receptor is a human donor who donated a stem cell graft to a child with acute lymphoblastic leukemia. This sample comprised PBMCs from the stem cell graft donor, obtained from the stem cell graft. CDR3 amino acids: CASSIRSNHEAFF. In DNA, the CDR3 is TGTGCCAGCAGCATCCGGAGCAACCATGAAGCTTTCTTT.